This T cell receptor (beta chain) originates from a study of identical twins. Notes on the study in general: Conclusions relied on cross-sectional statistical analysis, not following the same donors. Beta out-of-frame sequences showed weaker excess twin sharing.

Trimming cost V 0 bases and J 4 bases, with 10 bases left between them. In germline, CDR1 is SGHRS, CDR2 YFSETQ. The CDR3 spans 14 residues. This clonotype was recorded at least ten times. Its cognate antigen is unknown. Template switching (which added a universal primer site) was used, and cDNA carried unique molecular identifiers. TCRdb ran MiXCR on the 5' RACE reads and lists one entry per CDR3 protein. The sample shows just under 650,000 distinct CDR3 sequences, roughly 7.2% of them seen only once. The same sample was also studied in work on yellow fever vaccine responses in identical twins.

Material: PBMCs. This receptor was taken from a woman between 18 and 30 years old in good health. This chain uses TRBV5-1 with TRBJ1-2; no clear D gene. CDR3 in amino acids: CASSLAGNLYGYTF. DNA for the CDR3: TGCGCCAGCAGCTTGGCCGGAAACCTCTATGGCTACACCTTC.